This T cell receptor beta chain emerged from a study of identical twins. A universal primer site was added by template switching, and unique molecular identifiers were carried by the cDNA. TCRdb called the 5' RACE reads again in MiXCR, with one record for every CDR3 protein. The sample holds 500,000 to 550,000 distinct CDR3 sequences, approximately 20% seen once. The CDR3 totals 13 residues. V shed 3 bases, J shed 11 bases, and the junction held 6 bases outside the gene matches. Germline CDR1 and CDR2: LGHDT and YNNKEL (reference sequence). Another study also made use of these data, one on yellow fever vaccine responses in identical twins.

V gene TRBV3-1 combines with J gene TRBJ2-4; TRBD2 matches 8 bases. Input material: CD4+ T cells sorted from blood. The TCR originated in a woman aged 18-30 years in good health. The CDR3 coding sequence is TGTGCCAGCAGCCAGGTAGCGGGACGGTTTCAGTACTTC. Its protein is CASSQVAGRFQYF.